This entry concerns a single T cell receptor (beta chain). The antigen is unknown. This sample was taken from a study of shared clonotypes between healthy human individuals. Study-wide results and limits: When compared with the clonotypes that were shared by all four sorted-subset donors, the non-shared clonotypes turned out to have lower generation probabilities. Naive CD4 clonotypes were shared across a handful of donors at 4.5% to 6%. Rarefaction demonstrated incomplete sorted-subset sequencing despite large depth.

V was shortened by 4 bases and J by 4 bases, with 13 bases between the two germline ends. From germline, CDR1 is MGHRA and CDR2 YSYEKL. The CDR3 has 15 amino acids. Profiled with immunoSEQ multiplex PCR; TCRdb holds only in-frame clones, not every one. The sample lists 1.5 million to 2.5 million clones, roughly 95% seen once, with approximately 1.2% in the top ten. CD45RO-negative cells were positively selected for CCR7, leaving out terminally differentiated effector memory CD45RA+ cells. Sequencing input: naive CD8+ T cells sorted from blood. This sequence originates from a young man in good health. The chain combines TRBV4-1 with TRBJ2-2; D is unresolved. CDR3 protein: CASSLSVQSTGELFF. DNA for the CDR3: TGCGCCAGCAGCCTAAGCGTACAGTCCACCGGGGAGCTGTTTTTT.